Listed below are T cell receptor beta chains from one sample, sequenced in a study of T cell responses to AZD1222 COVID-19 vaccine. This table comes from immunoSEQ multiplex PCR, and its TCRdb copy is limited to in-frame clones, with some not included. The repertoire holds about 100,000 clones, around 89% seen once, with 1.8% in the top ten. The sample was peripheral blood, taken on day 0 of AZD1222 vaccination. These receptors all come from an adult in good health. CDR3s include the opening cysteine and the closing phenylalanine or tryptophan. The order of the fields is J gene, clone size, V gene, D gene, CDR3 protein, CDR3 DNA. A D gene is named only where the DNA matches it firmly. The size entry is marked missing in some rows and otherwise reads once, few, many or a size class.

>TRBJ2-2|.|TRBV6-2/TRBV6-3|.
CASSYYRGPTGAGELFF
TGTGCCAGCAGTTATTACCGCGGACCGACGGGGGCCGGGGAGCTGTTTTTT
>TRBJ1-3|once|TRBV6-2/TRBV6-3|.
CASSYSGISGNTIYF
TGTGCCAGCAGTTACTCCGGGATCTCTGGAAACACCATATATTTT
>TRBJ2-1|few|TRBV19|TRBD2
CASRLLTSGNNEQFF
TGTGCCAGTAGATTGCTGACTAGCGGAAACAATGAGCAGTTCTTC
>TRBJ1-2|once|TRBV5-1|.
CASSLVGDANYGYTF
TGCGCCAGCAGCTTGGTGGGTGATGCTAACTATGGCTACACCTTC
>TRBJ2-7|.|TRBV19|.
CASSMGPSSYEQYF
TGTGCCAGTAGTATGGGTCCAAGTTCCTACGAGCAGTACTTC
>TRBJ1-4|once|TRBV2|TRBD1
CASGGQGVSEKLFF
TGTGCCAGCGGAGGACAGGGGGTTTCTGAAAAACTGTTTTTT
>TRBJ1-1|once|TRBV3-1/TRBV3-2|.
CASSQARGVMNTEAFF
TGTGCCAGCAGCCAAGCTAGGGGGGTCATGAACACTGAAGCTTTCTTT
>TRBJ2-1|once|TRBV7-9|.
CASSLGVWDSWGGEQFF
TGTGCCAGCAGCTTAGGAGTCTGGGACAGTTGGGGGGGTGAGCAGTTCTTC
>TRBJ1-2|.|TRBV14|.
CASSQGLGVGYTF
TGTGCCAGCAGCCAAGGGCTTGGTGTGGGCTACACCTTC
>TRBJ2-1|.|TRBV5-1|.
CATGAGHTYNEQFF
TGCGCCACTGGCGCAGGACATACCTACAATGAGCAGTTCTTC